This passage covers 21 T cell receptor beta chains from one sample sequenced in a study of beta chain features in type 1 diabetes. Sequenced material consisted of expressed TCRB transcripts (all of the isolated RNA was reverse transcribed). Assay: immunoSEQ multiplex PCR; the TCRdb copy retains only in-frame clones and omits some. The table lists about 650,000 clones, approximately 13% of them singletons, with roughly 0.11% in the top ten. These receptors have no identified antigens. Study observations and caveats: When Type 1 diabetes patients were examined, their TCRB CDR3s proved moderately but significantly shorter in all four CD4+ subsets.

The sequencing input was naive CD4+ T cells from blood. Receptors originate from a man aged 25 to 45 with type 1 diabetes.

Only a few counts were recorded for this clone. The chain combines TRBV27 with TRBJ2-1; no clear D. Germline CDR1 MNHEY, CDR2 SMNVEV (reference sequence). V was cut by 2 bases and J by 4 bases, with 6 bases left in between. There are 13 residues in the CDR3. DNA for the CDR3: TGTGCCAGCAGTTTAGGTCTTTACAATGAGCAGTTCTTC. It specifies CASSLGLYNEQFF.

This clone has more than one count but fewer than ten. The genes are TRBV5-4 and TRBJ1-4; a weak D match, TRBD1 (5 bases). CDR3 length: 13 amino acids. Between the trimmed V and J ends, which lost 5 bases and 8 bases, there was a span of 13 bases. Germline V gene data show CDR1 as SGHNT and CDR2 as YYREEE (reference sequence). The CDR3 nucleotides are TGTGCCAGCAGTCTGCAGGGTGGCGAAAAACTGTTTTTT. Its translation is CASSLQGGEKLFF.

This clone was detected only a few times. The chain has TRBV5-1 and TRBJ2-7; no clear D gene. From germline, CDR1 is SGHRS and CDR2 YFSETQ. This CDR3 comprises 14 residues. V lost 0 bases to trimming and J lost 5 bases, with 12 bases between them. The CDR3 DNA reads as TGCGCCAGCAGCTTGGCCGCCTTCTCAAACGAGCAGTACTTC. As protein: CASSLAAFSNEQYF.

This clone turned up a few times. CDR3 sequence reads: CASSSPGGAWETQYF. The CDR3 bases are TGTGCCAGCAGTTCCCCCGGGGGGGCGTGGGAGACCCAGTACTTC. The chain employs TRBV28 and TRBJ2-5; 8 bases agree with TRBD2. Germline V lookup: CDR1 MDHEN, CDR2 SYDVKM. The CDR3 contains 15 residues. J lost 5 bases, V lost 4 bases, and 9 bases had no gene match. Full variable domain (outside the CDR3, taken from reference TRBV28 and TRBJ2-5): DVKVTQSSRYLVKRTGEKVFLECVQDMDHENMFWYRQDPGLGLRLIYFSYDVKMKEKGDIPEGYSVSREKKERFSLILESASTNQTSMYLCASSSPGGAWETQYFGPGTRLLVL.

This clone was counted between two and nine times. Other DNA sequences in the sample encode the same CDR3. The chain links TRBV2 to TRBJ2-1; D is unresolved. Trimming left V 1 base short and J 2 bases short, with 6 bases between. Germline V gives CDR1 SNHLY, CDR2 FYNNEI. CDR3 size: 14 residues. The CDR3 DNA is TGTGCCAGCAGTGAAGACAGCGCCTACAATGAGCAGTTCTTC. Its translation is CASSEDSAYNEQFF.

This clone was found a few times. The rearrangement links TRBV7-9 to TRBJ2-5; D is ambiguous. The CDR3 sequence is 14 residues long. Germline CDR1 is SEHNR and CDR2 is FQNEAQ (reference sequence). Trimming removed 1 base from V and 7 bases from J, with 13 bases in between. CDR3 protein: CASSLGGFDGTQYF. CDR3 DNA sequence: TGTGCCAGCAGCTTAGGAGGTTTCGATGGGACCCAGTACTTC.

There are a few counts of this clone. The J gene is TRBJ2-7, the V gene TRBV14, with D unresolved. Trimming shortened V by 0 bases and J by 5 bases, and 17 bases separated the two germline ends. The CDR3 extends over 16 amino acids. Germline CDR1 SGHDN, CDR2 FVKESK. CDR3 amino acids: CASSQETPNVANEQYF. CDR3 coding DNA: TGTGCCAGCAGCCAAGAAACCCCTAACGTTGCTAACGAGCAGTACTTC. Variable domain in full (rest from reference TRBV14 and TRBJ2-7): EAGVTQFPSHSVIEKGQTVTLRCDPISGHDNLYWYRRVMGKEIKFLLHFVKESKQDESGMPNNRFLAERTGGTYSTLKVQPAELEDSGVYFCASSQETPNVANEQYFGPGTRLTVT.

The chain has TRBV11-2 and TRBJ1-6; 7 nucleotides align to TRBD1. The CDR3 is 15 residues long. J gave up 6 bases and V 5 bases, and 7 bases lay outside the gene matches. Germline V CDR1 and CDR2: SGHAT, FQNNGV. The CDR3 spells CASSTDHRGNSPLHF. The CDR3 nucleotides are TGTGCCAGCAGCACAGACCACAGGGGTAATTCACCCCTCCACTTT.

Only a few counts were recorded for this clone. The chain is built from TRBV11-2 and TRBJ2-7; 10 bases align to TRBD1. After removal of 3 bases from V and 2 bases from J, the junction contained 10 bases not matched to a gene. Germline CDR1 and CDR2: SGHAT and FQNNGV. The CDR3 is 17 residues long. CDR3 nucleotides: TGTGCCAGCAGCTTTTCTACCGGGACAGGGGCTCCCTACGAGCAGTACTTC. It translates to CASSFSTGTGAPYEQYF. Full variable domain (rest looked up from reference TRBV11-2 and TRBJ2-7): EAGVAQSPRYKIIEKRQSVAFWCNPISGHATLYWYQQILGQGPKLLIQFQNNGVVDDSQLPKDRFSAERLKGVDSTLKIQPAKLEDSAVYLCASSFSTGTGAPYEQYFGPGTRLTVT.

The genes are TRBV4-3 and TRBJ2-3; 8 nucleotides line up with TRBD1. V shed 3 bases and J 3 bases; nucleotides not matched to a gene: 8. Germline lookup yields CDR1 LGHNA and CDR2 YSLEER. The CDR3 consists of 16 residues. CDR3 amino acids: CASSQAGQGTTDTQYF. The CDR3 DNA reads TGCGCCAGCAGCCAGGCTGGACAGGGAACAACAGATACGCAGTATTTT.

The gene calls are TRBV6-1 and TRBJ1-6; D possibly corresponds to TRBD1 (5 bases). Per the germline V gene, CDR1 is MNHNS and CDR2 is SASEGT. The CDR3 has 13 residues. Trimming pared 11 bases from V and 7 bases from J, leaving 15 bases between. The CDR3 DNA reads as TGTGCCGGCCGGACAAGTCTAAATTCACCCCTCCACTTT. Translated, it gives CAGRTSLNSPLHF.

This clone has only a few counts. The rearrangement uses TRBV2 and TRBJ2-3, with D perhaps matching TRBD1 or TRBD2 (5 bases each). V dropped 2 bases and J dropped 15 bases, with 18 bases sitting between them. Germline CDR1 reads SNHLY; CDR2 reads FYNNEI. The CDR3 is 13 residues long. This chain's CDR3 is CASSERERGAQYF. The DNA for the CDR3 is TGTGCCAGCAGTGAAAGGGAGCGTGGGGCCCAATATTTT. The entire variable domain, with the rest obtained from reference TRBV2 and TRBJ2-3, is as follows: EPEVTQTPSHQVTQMGQEVILRCVPISNHLYFYWYRQILGQKVEFLVSFYNNEISEKSEIFDDQFSVERPDGSNFTLKIRSTKLEDSAMYFCASSERERGAQYFGPGTRLTVL.

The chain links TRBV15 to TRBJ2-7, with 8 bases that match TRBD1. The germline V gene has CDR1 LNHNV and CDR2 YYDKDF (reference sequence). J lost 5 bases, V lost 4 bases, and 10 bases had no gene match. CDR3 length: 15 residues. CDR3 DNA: TGTGCCACCAGCATCACACAGGGGGTTGTCAACGAGCAGTACTTC. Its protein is CATSITQGVVNEQYF.

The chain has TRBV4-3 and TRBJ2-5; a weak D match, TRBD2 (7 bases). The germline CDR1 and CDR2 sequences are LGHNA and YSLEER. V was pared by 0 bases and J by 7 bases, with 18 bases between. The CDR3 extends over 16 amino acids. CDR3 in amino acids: CASSQDPRGAGSTQYF. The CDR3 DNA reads TGCGCCAGCAGCCAAGATCCACGGGGGGCCGGCTCGACCCAGTACTTC.

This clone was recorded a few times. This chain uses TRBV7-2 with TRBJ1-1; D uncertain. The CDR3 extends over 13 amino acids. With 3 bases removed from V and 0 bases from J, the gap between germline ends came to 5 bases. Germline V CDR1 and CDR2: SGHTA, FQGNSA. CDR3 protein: CASSFNVNTEAFF. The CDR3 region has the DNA TGTGCCAGCAGCTTTAATGTGAACACTGAAGCTTTCTTT.

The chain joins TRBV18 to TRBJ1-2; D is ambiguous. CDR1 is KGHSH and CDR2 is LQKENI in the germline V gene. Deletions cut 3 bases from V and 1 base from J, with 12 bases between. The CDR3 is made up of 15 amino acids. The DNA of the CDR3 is TGTGCCAGCTCACCGTGGGATAACCTTAACTATGGCTACACCTTC. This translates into CASSPWDNLNYGYTF.

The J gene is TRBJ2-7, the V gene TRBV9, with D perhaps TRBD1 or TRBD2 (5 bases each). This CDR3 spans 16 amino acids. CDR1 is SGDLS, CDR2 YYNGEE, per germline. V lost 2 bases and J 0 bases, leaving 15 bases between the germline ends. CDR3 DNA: TGTGCCAGCAGCGTTGGATGGGACGTTAGCTCCTACGAGCAGTACTTC. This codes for CASSVGWDVSSYEQYF.

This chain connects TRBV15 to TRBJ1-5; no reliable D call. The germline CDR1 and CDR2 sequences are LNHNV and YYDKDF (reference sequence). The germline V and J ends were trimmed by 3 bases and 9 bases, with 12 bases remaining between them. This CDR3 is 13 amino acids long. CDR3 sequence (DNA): TGTGCCACCAGCAGGGAACTCGGGAGGCCCCAGCATTTT. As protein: CATSRELGRPQHF. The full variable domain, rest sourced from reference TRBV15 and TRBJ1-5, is DAMVIQNPRYQVTQFGKPVTLSCSQTLNHNVMYWYQQKSSQAPKLLFHYYDKDFNNEADTPDNFQSRRPNTSFCFLDIRSPGLGDTAMYLCATSRELGRPQHFGDGTRLSIL.

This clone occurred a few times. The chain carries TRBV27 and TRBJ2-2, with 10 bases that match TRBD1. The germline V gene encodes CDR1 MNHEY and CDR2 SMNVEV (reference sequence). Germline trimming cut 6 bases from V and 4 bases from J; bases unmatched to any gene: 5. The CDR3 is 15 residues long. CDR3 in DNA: TGTGCCAGCAGGAGAGGGACAGGGGTCACCGGGGAGCTGTTTTTT. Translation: CASRRGTGVTGELFF.

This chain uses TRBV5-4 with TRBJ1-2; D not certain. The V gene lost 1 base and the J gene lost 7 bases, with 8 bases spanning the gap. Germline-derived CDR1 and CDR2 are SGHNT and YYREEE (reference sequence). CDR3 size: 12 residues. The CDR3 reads CASSLRGGGYTF. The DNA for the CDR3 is TGTGCCAGCAGCTTGAGAGGCGGTGGCTACACCTTC.

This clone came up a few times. The CDR3 reads CASSQSTVRGYLNTEAFF. CDR3 coding DNA: TGTGCCAGCAGCCAAAGTACAGTACGGGGATACTTGAACACTGAAGCTTTCTTT. The genes are TRBV4-2 and TRBJ1-1; D is unresolved. Per the germline V gene, CDR1 is LGHNA and CDR2 is YNFKEQ. V gave up 2 bases and J gave up 0 bases, with 19 bases separating them. The CDR3 runs to 18 residues.